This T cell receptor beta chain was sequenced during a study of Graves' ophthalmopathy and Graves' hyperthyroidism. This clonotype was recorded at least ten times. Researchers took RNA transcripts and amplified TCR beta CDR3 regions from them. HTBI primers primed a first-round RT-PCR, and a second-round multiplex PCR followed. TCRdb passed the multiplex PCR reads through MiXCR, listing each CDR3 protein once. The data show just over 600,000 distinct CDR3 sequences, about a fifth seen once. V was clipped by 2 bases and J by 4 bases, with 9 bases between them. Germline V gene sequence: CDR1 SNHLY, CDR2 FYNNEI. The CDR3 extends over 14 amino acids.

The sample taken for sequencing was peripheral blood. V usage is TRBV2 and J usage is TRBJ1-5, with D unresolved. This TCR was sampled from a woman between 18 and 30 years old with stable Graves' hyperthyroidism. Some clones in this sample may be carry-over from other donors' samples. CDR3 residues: CASSENVVNQPQHF. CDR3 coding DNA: TGTGCCAGCAGTGAAAACGTAGTGAATCAGCCCCAGCATTTT. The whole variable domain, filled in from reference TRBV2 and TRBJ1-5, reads EPEVTQTPSHQVTQMGQEVILRCVPISNHLYFYWYRQILGQKVEFLVSFYNNEISEKSEIFDDQFSVERPDGSNFTLKIRSTKLEDSAMYFCASSENVVNQPQHFGDGTRLSIL.